This T cell receptor beta chain was observed in a study of T-cell reconstitution after alpha-beta-depleted transplantation in children (dated by TCRdb to between 2015 and 2016). Describing the broader study: Using TCR repertoire profiling, the study quantitatively followed how T-cell immune reconstitution unfolded in children after TCRalphabeta/CD19-depleted allogeneic hematopoietic cell transplantation. What the study reported, not specific to this receptor: The apparently early recovery of alphabetaT-cell counts about two months after transplant reportedly depended on only several hundred rapidly expanded clones that came from non-depleted graft cells. Hyperexpanded clone frequencies declined over subsequent months; after one year, T-cell counts and TCRbeta diversity were mostly attributed to newly produced T cells. In some patients, the high TCRbeta diversity seen at day 60 was put down to recipient T cells and intrathymic progenitors that had survived conditioning.

Library preparation was by PCR. Sequencing relied on an Illumina HiSeq 2500. TCR library preparation used molecular barcoding, with unique molecular identifiers applied to normalize quantification of the TCRbeta repertoire. TCRdb reran the public reads through fastp at Q25 and MiXCR, keeping productive beta chains. Identical CDR3 protein sequences are pooled into one entry, listed with their most common genes and DNA. This sample has around 960,000 distinct CDR3 sequences in its table, and less than 30% of those were observed once. The ten biggest clones cover about 28% of the sample. The sample's treatment or condition label is to be understood as: allogeneic hematopoietic cell transplantation with graft depleted of TCRalphabeta T cells and CD19 B cells. TCRalphabeta/CD19-depleted allogeneic hematopoietic cell grafts were given to the transplant recipients, all of whom were children. Remarks on this clonotype: What this receptor recognizes is not known. There are no base qualities to consult, and no much larger clone falls within one base.

Including cysteine and phenylalanine, the CDR3 has 16 amino acids. Only CDR3 DNA remains: 48 bases, in frame from the first base. V is cut by 4 bases and J by 2 bases, and the space between the germline ends is 15 bases. Based on the germline V gene, the CDR1 and CDR2 sequences are MGHRA and YSYEKL. The sequence joins TRBV4-1 to TRBJ2-1; no D gene can be assigned with confidence. This clonotype was sampled from a boy under two years old who had a stem cell transplant for SCID, so the T cells may come from the graft donor. The sample consisted of PBMCs, mostly from graft donor cells, taken 360 days after TCRalphabeta/CD19-depleted stem cell transplant. This receptor has the CDR3 CASSPTALKAYNEQFF. The nucleotide sequence reads TGCGCCAGCAGCCCCACAGCTCTAAAAGCCTACAATGAGCAGTTCTTC.